One sample yielded the 20 T cell receptor beta chains listed below, sequenced in a study of blood T cells in healthy people across ages (dated by TCRdb to 2014 to 2015). The library was generated by 5' RACE. The instrument was an Illumina HiSeq 2500. The second PCR ran for roughly 7 to 11 cycles and used a J-beta primer mix along with a sample-barcoded 5' primer. TCRdb's own reprocessing of the public reads used fastp at Q25 and MiXCR and kept productive beta chains. Rows matching on CDR3 protein sequence are summarized as one entry with the most common DNA and genes. Within this sample are some 1.1 million distinct CDR3 sequences, with 30% to 40% of them counted one time only. Together, the top ten hold about 12% of the sample. The sequencing sample was made of blood. These receptors all stem from a man in his late teens or twenties in good health.

The chain combines TRBV29-1 with TRBJ2-7; no clear D gene. CDR1 and CDR2 (germline): SQVTM, ANQGSEA. V was cut by 6 bases and J by 9 bases, with 12 bases left in between. This CDR3 comprises 10 residues. CDR3 sequence: CSVTTLGQYF. The DNA for the CDR3 is TGCAGCGTGACCACCCTCGGGCAGTACTTC.

A few counts support this clonotype. The gene calls are TRBV11-1 and TRBJ2-1; possibly TRBD2 for D (6 bases). CDR1 and CDR2 from the germline V gene are SGHAT and FQDESV (reference sequence). With 1 base removed from V and 4 bases from J, the gap between germline ends came to 11 bases. This CDR3 is built from 15 residues. CDR3 in amino acids: CASSLGHGGYNEQFF. DNA for the CDR3: TGTGCCAGCAGCTTAGGGCACGGGGGTTACAATGAGCAGTTCTTC.

The chain carries TRBV28 and TRBJ2-2; D is unresolved. Germline CDR1 is MDHEN and CDR2 is SYDVKM. The length of the CDR3 is 15 residues. Deletions cut 1 base from V and 1 base from J, with 7 bases between. The chain's CDR3 is CASSLSAGNTGELFF. CDR3 DNA sequence: TGTGCCAGCAGTTTATCGGCAGGGAACACCGGGGAGCTGTTTTTT.

The chain recombines TRBV14 with TRBJ1-1; D possibly corresponds to TRBD1 (6 bases). The V gene lost 1 base and the J gene lost 11 bases, with 17 bases spanning the gap. CDR1 SGHDN and CDR2 FVKESK come from the germline V gene. The CDR3 runs 14 residues. DNA for the CDR3: TGTGCCAGCAGCCAAGCCAGGGGAGGGGCTGGGGCTTTCTTT. Protein product: CASSQARGGAGAFF.

In its sample, this clonotype was seen a few times. V gene TRBV29-1 combines with J gene TRBJ1-1, with a possible D match to TRBD1 (5 bases). Germline CDR1 is SQVTM and CDR2 is ANQGSEA. The CDR3 loop spans 13 amino acids. For the CDR3, the DNA is TGCAGTGGAGGAGCGGGGCGAGTCACTGAAGCTTTCTTT. As protein: CSGGAGRVTEAFF. The entire variable domain, with the rest obtained from reference TRBV29-1 and TRBJ1-1, is as follows: SAVISQKPSRDICQRGTSLTIQCQVDSQVTMMFWYRQQPGQSLTLIATANQGSEATYESGFVIDKFPISRPNLTFSTLTVSNMSPEDSSIYLCSGGAGRVTEAFFGQGTRLTVV.

This chain uses TRBV5-1 with TRBJ2-7; weak D call: TRBD1 (6 bases). CDR3 length equals 15 residues. V shed 4 bases and J shed 2 bases, with 16 bases lying between them. Germline values: CDR1 SGHRS, CDR2 YFSETQ. The CDR3: CASSRTSGHAYEQYF. The DNA for the CDR3 is TGCGCCAGCAGCAGGACGTCGGGACACGCCTACGAGCAGTACTTC. Full variable domain (missing parts from reference TRBV5-1 and TRBJ2-7): KAGVTQTPRYLIKTRGQQVTLSCSPISGHRSVSWYQQTPGQGLQFLFEYFSETQRNKGNFPGRFSGRQFSNSRSEMNVSTLELGDSALYLCASSRTSGHAYEQYFGPGTRLTVT.

As DNA, the CDR3 is TGTGCCAGCAGTGAATATCGGCGGGACAGGGGCCTCCATGGCTACACCTTC. Protein: CASSEYRRDRGLHGYTF. The chain uses TRBV25-1 and TRBJ1-2, with TRBD1 identical over 10 bases. From germline, CDR1 is MGHDK and CDR2 SYGVNS. J lost 6 bases, V lost 0 bases, and 10 bases had no gene match. The CDR3 has 17 amino acids.

V is TRBV9 and J is TRBJ1-1, with 9 bases lining up with TRBD1. The V gene end was trimmed by 0 bases and the J gene end by 7 bases; junction bases not matched to a gene: 1. Germline CDR1 is SGDLS and CDR2 is YYNGEE. There are 13 residues in the CDR3. CDR3 sequence reads: CASSVAGQGEAFF. CDR3 DNA sequence: TGTGCCAGCAGCGTAGCGGGACAGGGTGAAGCTTTCTTT.

V gene TRBV6-1 combines with J gene TRBJ2-1; 8 bases line up with TRBD1. The CDR3 is made up of 14 amino acids. V trimming: 3 bases; J trimming: 4 bases; junction bases outside the gene matches: 2. The germline V gene has CDR1 MNHNS and CDR2 SASEGT. The DNA of the CDR3 is TGTGCCAGCAGTGAGACAGGGGTTTACAATGAGCAGTTCTTC. Translating gives CASSETGVYNEQFF.

The rearrangement links TRBV20-1 to TRBJ2-5; D is unresolved. This CDR3 has 12 amino acids. With 3 bases removed from V and 5 bases from J, the gap between germline ends came to 10 bases. Germline V gene data show CDR1 as DFQATT and CDR2 as SNEGSKA (reference sequence). This chain's CDR3 is CSASGQTETQYF. The DNA of the CDR3 is TGCAGTGCTAGCGGGCAAACGGAGACCCAGTACTTC.

This chain connects TRBV7-9 to TRBJ2-5; D call uncertain. Germline CDR1 reads SEHNR; CDR2 reads FQNEAQ (reference sequence). This CDR3 is 18 amino acids long. Trimming cost V 5 bases and J 0 bases, with 22 bases left between them. The CDR3 DNA is TGTGCCAGCAGCCCTCCGTTTTTCCCCGCAGACAACCAAGAGACCCAGTACTTC. Amino acids: CASSPPFFPADNQETQYF.

The chain uses TRBV20-1 and TRBJ1-4; 8 nucleotides align to TRBD1. The CDR3 sequence is 18 residues long. V was clipped by 3 bases and J by 0 bases; unmatched bases: 12. CDR1 DFQATT and CDR2 SNEGSKA come from the germline V gene (reference sequence). The CDR3 reads CSASADRGFEATNEKLFF. CDR3 sequence (DNA): TGCAGTGCTAGCGCAGACAGGGGATTCGAGGCAACTAATGAAAAACTGTTTTTT.

The chain is built from TRBV20-1 and TRBJ1-4; maybe TRBD1 (6 bases). V gave up 2 bases and J gave up 7 bases, with 17 bases separating them. Per the germline V gene, CDR1 is DFQATT and CDR2 is SNEGSKA (reference sequence). The CDR3 spans 15 residues. Here the CDR3 reads CSARPRRGGSEKLFF. DNA of the CDR3: TGCAGTGCTAGACCAAGAAGGGGGGGTAGTGAAAAACTGTTTTTT.

The V and J genes are TRBV5-8 and TRBJ2-7; 7 nucleotides match TRBD1. The CDR3 spans 14 residues. J gave up 2 bases and V 4 bases, and 6 bases lay outside the gene matches. CDR1 SGHTS and CDR2 YDEGEE come from the germline V gene. The CDR3 sequence: CASSPLGQAYEQYF. CDR3 coding DNA: TGTGCCAGCAGCCCGCTCGGACAGGCCTACGAGCAGTACTTC.

The V gene is TRBV6-1, the J gene TRBJ1-5, with a weak D call TRBD1 (5 bases). V was cut by 6 bases and J by 5 bases, with 20 bases left in between. The CDR3 runs 16 residues. Germline values: CDR1 MNHNS, CDR2 SASEGT. CDR3 region: CASRGDRGRSHQPQHF. Here the CDR3 DNA reads TGTGCCAGCAGGGGGGATAGGGGCAGGAGTCATCAGCCCCAGCATTTT.

Here the CDR3 reads CAISAARAADTQYF. DNA for the CDR3: TGTGCCATCAGTGCGGCCCGAGCGGCAGATACGCAGTATTTT. This rearrangement joins TRBV10-3 to TRBJ2-3; D perhaps matches TRBD2 (5 bases). Trimming stripped 4 bases from V and 4 bases from J, with 12 bases between. This CDR3 region has 14 residues. Germline CDR1 and CDR2: ENHRY and SYGVKD.

This clonotype has only a few counts. The V call is TRBV6-1, the J call TRBJ1-2, with D possibly TRBD1 on 5 matching bases. Germline CDR1 is MNHNS and CDR2 is SASEGT. The CDR3 runs to 14 residues. V was clipped by 5 bases and J by 4 bases, with 14 bases between them. CDR3 sequence: CASSTSGTFYGYTF. The DNA of the CDR3 is TGTGCCAGCAGTACCTCCGGGACGTTCTATGGCTACACCTTC.

This clonotype was found a few times. This chain connects TRBV12-3 or TRBV12-4 to TRBJ2-3; D is unclear. V shed 4 bases and J shed 0 bases, with 8 bases lying between them. The CDR3 loop spans 14 amino acids. Here the CDR3 DNA reads TGTGCCAGCAGTTCCCGGGCGAGCACAGATACGCAGTATTTT. Translating it yields CASSSRASTDTQYF.

The J gene is TRBJ1-1, the V gene TRBV3-1, with D possibly matching TRBD1 (5 bases). V was trimmed by 4 bases and J by 0 bases, leaving 18 bases between them. CDR1 and CDR2 from the germline V gene are LGHDT and YNNKEL (reference sequence). This CDR3 has 17 residues. The DNA of the CDR3 is TGTGCCAGCAGCCCCCAGGGCCGATCGGGGTTGAACACTGAAGCTTTCTTT. This translates into CASSPQGRSGLNTEAFF.

The chain has TRBV5-1 and TRBJ1-1; D is unclear. The V and J ends lost 4 bases and 3 bases respectively, with 10 bases between them. The V gene's germline CDR1 is SGHRS and CDR2 YFSETQ. The CDR3 runs 13 residues. The CDR3 spells CASSQPSHTEAFF. DNA of the CDR3: TGCGCCAGCAGCCAACCCTCTCACACTGAAGCTTTCTTT.